What follows describes a single TCR beta chain. Its antigen is still unknown. The record has no base qualities; no much larger clone is one base away. The record originates from a study of CD8 T cells in Susac syndrome (dated by TCRdb to 2018 to 2020). As for the study more broadly: The study used repertoire sequencing to test whether antigen drove CD8+ T cell activation and differentiation in Susac syndrome.

RNA was extracted using the RNeasy kit, and about 0.5 to 1 ug of the RNA was reverse transcribed with random hexamers. TCR beta CDR3 regions were amplified with the immunoSEQ multiplex PCR assay covering 54 Vbeta and 13 Jbeta segments. To correct PCR amplification bias, a synthetic template baseline was used for both primer optimization and computational correction. The authors' analysis ran thus. Reads were assigned to V, D and J genes according to IMGT and analyzed in immunoSEQ Analyzer, with only productive sequences retained. Clonality was computed as one minus Shannon entropy normalized by log2 of the number of productive unique sequences. For each patient and control, public and private clones were evaluated among the 100 most prevalent clones. Clones were defined as Susac-specific when absent from the healthy and MS cohorts, from about 1,100 published viral clones and from other ImmuneACCESS disease sequences. The public reads were reprocessed in TCRdb via fastp at Q25 and MiXCR, keeping in-frame beta chains. Identical CDR3 proteins give one entry, which carries the most common genes and DNA. Here the V and J calls rest on TCRdb's processing, not on the authors' analysis. In this sample the table shows some 170,000 distinct CDR3 sequences, over 85% of which occur a single time. The top ten constitute approximately 0.1% of the sample.

Study-wide findings and limitations: The TCR sequencing and HLA analysis was acknowledged to have included a relatively small number of individuals.

High-throughput TCR beta sequencing profiled peripheral blood CD8+ and CD4+ T cells from healthy donors, Susac syndrome patients and multiple sclerosis patients. The healthy donors served as controls matched for age and sex. Bulk CD8+ and CD4+ T cells were purified by magnetic negative isolation, whereas CD8+ TEMRA cells were enriched by FACS. Blood was drawn into EDTA tubes, processed within 24 hours, and PBMCs were isolated by density gradient centrifugation. PBMCs intended for TCR sequencing were frozen in liquid nitrogen and were later thawed in a 37 degrees C water bath. The sorted or isolated CD4+, CD8+ and CD8+ TEMRA cells had a purity of 90% or higher. The sample consisted of CD4+ T cells from PBMCs. This TCR was recovered from a human donor in good health.

The CDR3 loop reads CSAYDGGRQYF. The nucleotides read TGCAGTGCCTACGATGGCGGGAGGCAGTACTTC. This receptor chain uses TRBV20-1 and TRBJ2-7; 7 middle bases align to TRBD2. The CDR3 starts with the cysteine, ends with the phenylalanine, and has 11 residues. The read is trimmed to its CDR3 DNA, 33 bases read in frame from base 1. Via the germline V gene (reference sequence), CDR1 is DFQATT and CDR2 SNEGSKA. Trimming leaves V shorter by 6 bases and J shorter by 9 bases, with the junction holding 8 bases beyond the gene matches.